Listed here are 20 T cell receptor beta chains from one sample, sequenced in a study of T cells in Graves' hyperthyroidism and ophthalmopathy (dated by TCRdb to the late 2010s). Libraries were made using multiplex PCR. The listed sequencing device is Illumina HiSeq 2000. The TCR beta CDR3 regions were amplified from the RNA transcripts. A first-round RT-PCR of the TCR CDR3 used the HTBI primer set with the Qiagen OneStep RT-PCR kit. The public reads were run again by TCRdb, first through fastp at Q25 and then through MiXCR, and only productive beta chains were kept. Identical CDR3 protein sequences are pooled into one entry, listed with their most common genes and DNA. Present in this sample are 500,000 to 750,000 distinct CDR3 sequences, 15% to 19% of which were seen just once. Together, the top ten hold around 7.3% of the sample. Sequencing was performed on blood. These receptors all stem from a woman under 40 with Graves' hyperthyroidism.

The sample holds many counts of this clonotype. V gene TRBV30 combines with J gene TRBJ1-1; D is perhaps TRBD1 (6 bases). Germline assignment: CDR1 GTSNPN and CDR2 SVGIG (reference sequence). The V and J ends lost 7 bases and 7 bases respectively, with 16 bases between them. CDR3 size: 12 residues. The CDR3 DNA reads as TGTGCCTTTAATCCGGGGGCCGGTGAAGCTTTCTTT. Protein product: CAFNPGAGEAFF.

This clonotype was counted a few times. The gene calls are TRBV6-5 and TRBJ1-6, with TRBD1 matching 7 bases. The V gene's germline CDR1 is MNHEY and CDR2 SVGAGI. J was trimmed by 0 bases and V by 0 bases; bases with no gene match: 5. The CDR3 sequence is 18 residues long. CDR3 DNA: TGTGCCAGCAGTTACTCGAGGGACAGAAGCTCCTATAATTCACCCCTCCACTTT. Protein product: CASSYSRDRSSYNSPLHF.

The chain uses TRBV29-1 and TRBJ1-1; D remains ambiguous. The CDR3 is 10 residues long. Germline loops: CDR1 SQVTM, CDR2 ANQGSEA. Trimming removed 4 bases at V and 6 bases at J, with 6 bases between. As DNA, the CDR3 is TGCAGCGTTGCTGTTTCTGAAGCTTTCTTT. It encodes CSVAVSEAFF.

A few counts support this clonotype. This chain links TRBV10-1 with TRBJ1-3, with D possibly matching TRBD1 (5 bases). V dropped 4 bases and J dropped 4 bases, with 8 bases sitting between them. The CDR3 runs to 13 residues. Germline-derived CDR1 and CDR2 are WNHNN and SYGVQD (reference sequence). The CDR3 sequence is CASSGTIGNTIYF. The CDR3 DNA reads as TGCGCCAGCAGTGGGACAATCGGAAACACCATATATTTT.

This clonotype appeared many times. The rearrangement links TRBV5-1 to TRBJ2-5; 12 bases are shared with TRBD2. There are 16 residues in the CDR3. The ends lost 3 bases at V and 4 bases at J; junction bases unmatched: 7. Germline CDR1 and CDR2: SGHRS and YFSETQ. CDR3 DNA sequence: TGCGCCAGCAGCTCGGAAGGACTAGCGGGATTAGAGACCCAGTACTTC. Translated, it gives CASSSEGLAGLETQYF.

This clonotype was counted many times. The chain carries TRBV15 and TRBJ2-1; 9 bases align to TRBD1. Looked up from germline, CDR1 is LNHNV and CDR2 is YYDKDF (reference sequence). The CDR3 spans 16 residues. V shed 3 bases, J shed 7 bases, and the junction held 10 bases outside the gene matches. The CDR3, as DNA: TGTGCCACCAGCAGGGCGGGACAGGGAATCGATAATGAGCAGTTCTTC. It specifies CATSRAGQGIDNEQFF.

This clonotype has at least ten counts. The genes are TRBV28 and TRBJ1-2, with TRBD1 matching over 7 bases. Per the germline V gene, CDR1 is MDHEN and CDR2 is SYDVKM. The CDR3 consists of 15 residues. The ends lost 8 bases at V and 5 bases at J; junction bases unmatched: 14. The CDR3 nucleotides are TGTGCCAGCCTATCTTACAGGGGTGAGGGGTATGGCTACACCTTC. This sequence encodes CASLSYRGEGYGYTF.

The table lists this clonotype with a few counts. V usage is TRBV5-1 and J usage is TRBJ2-2, with D tentatively TRBD2 (6 bases). Germline CDR1 reads SGHRS; CDR2 reads YFSETQ. This CDR3 is 15 amino acids long. The V end lost 2 bases, the J end lost 5 bases, and 13 bases lay between the germline ends. The DNA for the CDR3 is TGCGCCAGCAGCTTTGTTGGGGCGGGGACCGGGGAGCTGTTTTTT. It codes for CASSFVGAGTGELFF.

Ten or more counts support this clonotype. V and J are TRBV27 and TRBJ2-3; maybe TRBD1 (6 bases). Trimming took 5 bases from V and 5 from J, leaving 11 bases between them. This CDR3 comprises 13 residues. Germline V gives CDR1 MNHEY, CDR2 SMNVEV (reference sequence). CDR3: CASSPLGGDTQYF. CDR3 coding DNA: TGTGCCAGCAGTCCATTAGGGGGAGATACGCAGTATTTT.

This clonotype was counted many times. One end of the junction is discordant with germline, which a read error may explain. This chain joins TRBV11-2 and TRBJ2-3; 8 positions agree with TRBD1. Germline values: CDR1 SGHAT, CDR2 FQNNGV. This CDR3 comprises 16 residues. CDR3 nucleotides: TGTGCCAGCAACTTAGGTGGACAGGGAAACACAGATACGCAGTATTTT. As protein: CASNLGGQGNTDTQYF.

This clonotype has more than one count but fewer than ten. V gene TRBV7-2 combines with J gene TRBJ1-3; TRBD1 is a possible D gene (5 bases). Trimming left V 6 bases short and J 3 bases short, with 12 bases between. The CDR3 loop spans 14 amino acids. CDR1 is SGHTA and CDR2 is FQGNSA in the germline V gene. Here the CDR3 reads CASRTGPDGNTIYF. Here the CDR3 DNA reads TGTGCCAGCAGAACAGGCCCGGATGGAAACACCATATATTTT.

At least ten counts were recorded for this clonotype. The chain couples TRBV2 to TRBJ2-1; 13 bases align to TRBD2. Losses at the gene ends were 8 bases for V and 4 bases for J; bases not matched to a gene: 5. Per the germline V gene, CDR1 is SNHLY and CDR2 is FYNNEI. The CDR3 is made up of 15 amino acids. The CDR3 nucleotides are TGTGCCAGCGGAGGGACTAGCGGGATATACAATGAGCAGTTCTTC. Encoded protein: CASGGTSGIYNEQFF.

The rearrangement joins TRBV6-9 to TRBJ1-1; TRBD1 is a possible D gene (5 bases). This CDR3 spans 15 amino acids. Per germline, CDR1 MNHGY and CDR2 SVAAGI. The V and J ends lost 4 bases and 5 bases respectively, with 17 bases between them. The CDR3 sequence: CASSFKRVGGTEAFF. The CDR3 nucleotides read TGTGCCAGCAGTTTTAAGCGGGTCGGGGGGACTGAAGCTTTCTTT.

This clonotype was picked up many times. The J gene is TRBJ2-1, the V gene TRBV7-2, with D possibly being TRBD1 (6 bases). CDR3 length: 13 residues. Trimming took off 5 bases at V and 7 bases at J, with 12 bases between the two ends. CDR1 and CDR2 from the germline V gene are SGHTA and FQGNSA. The CDR3 region is CASSALRGNEQFF. The DNA of the CDR3 is TGTGCCAGCAGCGCTCTTAGGGGGAATGAGCAGTTCTTC. Drawing the rest from reference TRBV7-2 and TRBJ2-1, the complete variable domain is GAGVSQSPSNKVTEKGKDVELRCDPISGHTALYWYRQSLGQGLEFLIYFQGNSAPDKSGLPSDRFSAERTGGSVSTLTIQRTQQEDSAVYLCASSALRGNEQFFGPGTRLTVL.

This sequence joins TRBV7-9 and TRBJ2-1; TRBD2 is a possible D gene (5 bases). The CDR3 runs to 14 residues. From germline, CDR1 is SEHNR and CDR2 FQNEAQ (reference sequence). Trimming cost V 7 bases and J 5 bases, with 15 bases left between them. In DNA, the CDR3 is TGTGCCAGCACCCTTTACAGCGGAAACAATGAGCAGTTCTTC. It translates to CASTLYSGNNEQFF.

The table lists this clonotype with many counts. The CDR3 DNA follows: TGTGCCAGCAGTTTAGACAGTGGGACCTACAATGAGCAGTTCTTC. This translates into CASSLDSGTYNEQFF. The chain has TRBV27 and TRBJ2-1; D possibly corresponds to TRBD1 (5 bases). The V end lost 2 bases, the J end lost 2 bases, and 10 bases lay between the germline ends. Germline CDR1 is MNHEY and CDR2 is SMNVEV (reference sequence). The CDR3 extends over 15 amino acids.

This clonotype was detected ten times or more. The chain uses TRBV28 and TRBJ2-3, with TRBD1 identical over 8 bases. Germline CDR1 reads MDHEN; CDR2 reads SYDVKM. The CDR3 sequence is 15 residues long. V gave up 5 bases and J gave up 2 bases; unmatched junction bases: 6. CDR3 loop: CASSADRGPTDTQYF. In DNA, the CDR3 is TGTGCCAGCAGTGCCGACAGGGGCCCCACAGATACGCAGTATTTT.

V and J are TRBV7-2 and TRBJ2-1; D not certain. CDR1 and CDR2 from the germline V gene are SGHTA and FQGNSA. V lost 5 bases and J lost 4, with 12 bases in between. The CDR3 is made up of 14 amino acids. This CDR3 is CASSAHSVYNEQFF. The CDR3 DNA reads as TGTGCCAGCAGCGCCCACTCCGTATACAATGAGCAGTTCTTC.

This rearrangement joins TRBV4-2 to TRBJ1-3; 9 positions match TRBD1. Germline values: CDR1 LGHNA, CDR2 YNFKEQ. J gave up 0 bases and V 2 bases, and 8 bases lay outside the gene matches. The length of the CDR3 is 18 residues. CDR3 in DNA: TGTGCCAGCAGCCAACCGGGACAGGGAGTACCCTCTGGAAACACCATATATTTT. It encodes CASSQPGQGVPSGNTIYF.

In its sample, this clonotype was seen many times. V and J are TRBV20-1 and TRBJ2-3, with TRBD2 matching 7 bases. Per the germline V gene, CDR1 is DFQATT and CDR2 is SNEGSKA (reference sequence). The CDR3 loop spans 15 amino acids. V gave up 0 bases and J gave up 5 bases; unmatched junction bases: 8. The CDR3 DNA reads TGCAGTGCTAGAGATGGTGGCCTAGCGGAAGATACGCAGTATTTT. It codes for CSARDGGLAEDTQYF.